The sequence of this T cell receptor beta chain was determined in a study of blood T cell repertoires in COVID-19. Across the whole study: Collection of acute and convalescent COVID-19 samples took place in the United States, Italy and Spain. T cells, B-cell-depleted T cells, or PBMCs supplied cDNA or gDNA.

Germline CDR1 and CDR2: SGDLS and YYNGEE. V dropped 4 bases and J dropped 0 bases, with 11 bases sitting between them. This CDR3 region has 14 residues. How the authors handled the data: Estimation of nucleated cell counts was performed using reference gene primer amplification. TCRdb's table, derived via immunoSEQ multiplex PCR, lists solely in-frame clones and lacks some. V, J and clone size reflect that table, while D and trimming were determined from the DNA. Of tens of thousands of clones listed, 75% to 85% are singletons. The TCR comes from a woman of 80 years or more with active or convalescent COVID-19. Input material: peripheral blood. The chain joins TRBV9 to TRBJ2-7, with D possibly TRBD2 on 5 matching bases. The CDR3: CASSREFSSYEQYF. CDR3 coding DNA: TGTGCCAGCAGCCGGGAATTTTCCTCCTACGAGCAGTACTTC. The variable domain in full, with the rest retrieved from reference TRBV9 and TRBJ2-7, is DSGVTQTPKHLITATGQRVTLRCSPRSGDLSVYWYQQSLDQGLQFLIQYYNGEERAKGNILERFSAQQFPDLHSELNLSSLELGDSALYFCASSREFSSYEQYFGPGTRLTVT.